This T cell receptor beta chain was recovered during a study of blood T cell repertoires in COVID-19. About the research overall: Some COVID-19 samples were acute and others convalescent; all came from the United States, Italy and Spain. T cells, B-cell-depleted T cells, or PBMCs supplied cDNA or gDNA.

CDR3 size: 17 residues. Deletions cut 2 bases from V and 3 bases from J, with 18 bases between. Germline V gene sequence: CDR1 SGHRS, CDR2 YFSETQ. Methods used by the authors: The assay estimated nucleated cells by amplifying reference gene primers. Produced via immunoSEQ multiplex PCR; TCRdb's table is partial and in-frame only. V and J calls and clone size are those listed in that table; D and trimming were worked out from the DNA. The top ten clones hold about a quarter of a sample with about 16,000 clones, roughly 80% of them seen once. Sequencing was done on a sample of peripheral blood. This receptor was identified in an older woman with active COVID-19. The J gene is TRBJ2-1, the V gene TRBV5-1, with a possible D match to TRBD2 (5 bases). DNA of the CDR3: TGCGCCAGCAGCTTTAAAGTCTCCGGGGAAGTCTACAATGAGCAGTTCTTC. Protein sequence: CASSFKVSGEVYNEQFF.